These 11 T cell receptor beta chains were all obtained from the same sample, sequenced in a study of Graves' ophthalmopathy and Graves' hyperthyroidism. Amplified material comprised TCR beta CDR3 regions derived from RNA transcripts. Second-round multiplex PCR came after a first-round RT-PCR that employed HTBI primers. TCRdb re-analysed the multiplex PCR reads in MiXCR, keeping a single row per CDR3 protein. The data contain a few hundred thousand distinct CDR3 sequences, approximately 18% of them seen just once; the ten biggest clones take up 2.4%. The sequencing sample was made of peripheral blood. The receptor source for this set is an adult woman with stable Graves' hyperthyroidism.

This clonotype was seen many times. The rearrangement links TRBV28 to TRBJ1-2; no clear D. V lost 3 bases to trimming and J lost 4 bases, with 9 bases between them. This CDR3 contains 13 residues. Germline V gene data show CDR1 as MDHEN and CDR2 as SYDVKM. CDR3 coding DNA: TGTGCCAGCAGTTTGTCCAGGATCTATGGCTACACCTTC. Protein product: CASSLSRIYGYTF.

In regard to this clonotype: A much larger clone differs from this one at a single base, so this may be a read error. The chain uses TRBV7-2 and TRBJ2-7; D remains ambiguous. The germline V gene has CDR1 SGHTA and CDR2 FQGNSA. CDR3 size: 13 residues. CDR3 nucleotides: TGTGCCTGCAGCTTAGGTTTACCTGACGAGCAGTACTTC. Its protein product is CACSLGLPDEQYF. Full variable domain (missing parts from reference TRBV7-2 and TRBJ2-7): GAGVSQSPSNKVTEKGKDVELRCDPISGHTALYWYRQSLGQGLEFLIYFQGNSAPDKSGLPSDRFSAERTGGSVSTLTIQRTQQEDSAVYLCACSLGLPDEQYFGPGTRLTVT.

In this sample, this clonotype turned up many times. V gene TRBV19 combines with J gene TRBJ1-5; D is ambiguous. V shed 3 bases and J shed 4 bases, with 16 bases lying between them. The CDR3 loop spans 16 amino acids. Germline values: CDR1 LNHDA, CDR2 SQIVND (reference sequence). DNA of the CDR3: TGTGCCAGTAGTATCGAGCGTGGCCTCAATAATCAGCCCCAGCATTTT. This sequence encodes CASSIERGLNNQPQHF.

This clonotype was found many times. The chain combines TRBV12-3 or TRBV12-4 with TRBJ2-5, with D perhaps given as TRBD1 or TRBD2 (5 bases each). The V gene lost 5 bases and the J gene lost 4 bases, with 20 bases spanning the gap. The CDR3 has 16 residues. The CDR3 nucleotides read TGTGCCAGCAGTCTCCGTTACGGGGCCCTTGGAGAGACCCAGTACTTC. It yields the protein CASSLRYGALGETQYF.

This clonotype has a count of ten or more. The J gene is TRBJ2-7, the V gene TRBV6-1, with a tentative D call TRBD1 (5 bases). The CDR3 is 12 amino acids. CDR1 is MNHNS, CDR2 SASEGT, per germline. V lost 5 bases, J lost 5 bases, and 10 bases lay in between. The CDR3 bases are TGTGCCAGCAGTAAACAGGTGAACGAGCAGTACTTC. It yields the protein CASSKQVNEQYF.

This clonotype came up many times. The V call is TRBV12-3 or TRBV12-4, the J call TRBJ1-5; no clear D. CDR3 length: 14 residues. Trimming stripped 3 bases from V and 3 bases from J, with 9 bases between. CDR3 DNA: TGTGCCAGCAGTTTTCGTGGGGTCAATCAGCCCCAGCATTTT. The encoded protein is CASSFRGVNQPQHF.

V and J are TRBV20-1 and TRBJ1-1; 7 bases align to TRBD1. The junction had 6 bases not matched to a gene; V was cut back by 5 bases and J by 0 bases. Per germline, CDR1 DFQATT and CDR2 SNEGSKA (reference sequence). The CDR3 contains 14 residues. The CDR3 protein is CSAGRDSLNTEAFF. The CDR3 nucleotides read TGCAGTGCTGGCCGGGACAGTCTGAACACTGAAGCTTTCTTT.

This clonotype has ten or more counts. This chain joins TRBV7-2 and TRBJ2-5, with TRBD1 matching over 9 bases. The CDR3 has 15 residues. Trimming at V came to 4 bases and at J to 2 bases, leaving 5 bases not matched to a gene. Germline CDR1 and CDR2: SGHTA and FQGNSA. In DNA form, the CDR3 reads TGTGCCAGCAGCTCGGACAGGGGTGTGCAAGAGACCCAGTACTTC. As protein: CASSSDRGVQETQYF.

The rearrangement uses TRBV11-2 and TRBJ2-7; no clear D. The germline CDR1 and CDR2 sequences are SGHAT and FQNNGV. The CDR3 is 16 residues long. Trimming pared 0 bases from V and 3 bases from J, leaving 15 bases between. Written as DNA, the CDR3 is TGTGCCAGCAGCTTAGATCCCAGCGTTCCGGGCTACGAGCAGTACTTC. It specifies CASSLDPSVPGYEQYF.

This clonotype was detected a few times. CDR3 bases: TGCAGTGCTCCTCCGGGGAGGGAGGGTCCCGGTGAAGCTTTCTTT. This gives the protein CSAPPGREGPGEAFF. This sequence joins TRBV20-1 and TRBJ1-1, with D unclear. Germline lookup yields CDR1 DFQATT and CDR2 SNEGSKA (reference sequence). V was shortened by 5 bases and J by 7 bases, with 23 bases between the two germline ends. This CDR3 contains 15 residues.

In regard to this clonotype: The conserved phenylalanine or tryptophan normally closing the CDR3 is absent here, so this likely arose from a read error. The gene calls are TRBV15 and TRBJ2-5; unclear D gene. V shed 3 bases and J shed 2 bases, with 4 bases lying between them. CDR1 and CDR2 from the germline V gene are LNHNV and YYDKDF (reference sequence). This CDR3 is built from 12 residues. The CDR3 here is CATSRTQETQYS. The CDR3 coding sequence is TGTGCCACCAGCAGGACACAAGAGACCCAGTACTCC.